Below, 22 T cell receptor beta chains from the same sample are listed, as sequenced in a study of spatial heterogeneity in lung cancer. Time point described: sample taken at primary tumor resection. Whole RNA was taken from tumor, nontumor lung or frozen PBMC; it was then sequenced unsorted. TCRdb recomputed calls from the 5' RACE reads with MiXCR, one row per CDR3 protein. Of more than 5,500 distinct CDR3 sequences in the sample, approximately 7% are singletons; the top ten hold roughly 80%. Sequencing was performed on PBMCs, taken at surgery. These receptors came from a male donor with early-stage non-small cell lung cancer.

In this sample, this clonotype turned up many times. The library was prepared for alpha chains; this beta chain is a stray read, so its frequency means little. The chain carries TRBV6-6 and TRBJ2-3; tentatively, D is TRBD1 (6 bases). V shed 7 bases and J shed 4 bases, with 18 bases lying between them. The CDR3 length is 15 residues. Germline assignment: CDR1 MNHNY and CDR2 SVGAGI (reference sequence). The CDR3 nucleotides read TGTGCCAGCACCCCCCCAGGGCAGGGGTCAGATACGCAGTATTTT. Its translation: CASTPPGQGSDTQYF.

This clonotype was detected ten times or more. This beta chain appears as a stray read in a library generated for alpha chains; its size is not informative. This sequence joins TRBV11-1 and TRBJ2-2; tentative D call: TRBD2 (5 bases). Germline V gives CDR1 SGHAT, CDR2 FQDESV (reference sequence). This CDR3 has 15 amino acids. The V gene lost 1 base and the J gene lost 5 bases, with 11 bases spanning the gap. The CDR3 sequence: CASSLGGTGTGELFF. CDR3 DNA: TGTGCCAGCAGCTTAGGGGGAACGGGAACCGGGGAGCTGTTTTTT.

Ten or more counts support this clonotype. This beta chain came through as a stray read in a library set up for alpha chains, and its size says little. The rearrangement uses TRBV28 and TRBJ2-6; 8 bases match TRBD1. The CDR3 runs 17 residues. Unmatched junction bases numbered 10, after V lost 5 bases and J lost 4 bases. The germline V gene has CDR1 MDHEN and CDR2 SYDVKM. DNA of the CDR3: TGTGCCAGCAGTACAGGACAGGGTTCCTTGGGGGCCAACGTCCTGACTTTC. Translated: CASSTGQGSLGANVLTF.

At least ten counts were recorded for this clonotype. This beta chain turned up in a library designed for alpha chains; as an off-target read, its abundance says little. The gene calls are TRBV10-2 and TRBJ2-2, with unresolved D. The V end was cut by 5 bases, the J end by 1 base, with 5 bases between. CDR1 is WSHSY, CDR2 SAAADI, per germline. The CDR3 has 13 amino acids. The CDR3 spells CASSPQNTGELFF. The CDR3 nucleotides are TGCGCCAGCAGTCCTCAGAACACCGGGGAGCTGTTTTTT.

This clonotype was observed many times. Being off target in a library aimed at alpha chains, this beta chain has a size of little meaning. The chain carries TRBV5-1 and TRBJ1-1; D unclear. The CDR3 loop spans 14 amino acids. CDR1 SGHRS and CDR2 YFSETQ come from the germline V gene. V lost 0 bases and J 1 base, leaving 7 bases between the germline ends. The CDR3 sequence: CASSLVMENTEAFF. The CDR3 bases are TGCGCCAGCAGCTTGGTCATGGAGAACACTGAAGCTTTCTTT. The whole variable domain, remainder taken from reference TRBV5-1 and TRBJ1-1, is KAGVTQTPRYLIKTRGQQVTLSCSPISGHRSVSWYQQTPGQGLQFLFEYFSETQRNKGNFPGRFSGRQFSNSRSEMNVSTLELGDSALYLCASSLVMENTEAFFGQGTRLTVV.

This clonotype was counted ten times or more. The library was built for alpha chains, so this beta chain is an off-target read and its size means little. This sequence joins TRBV12-3 or TRBV12-4 and TRBJ2-5; D call uncertain. V was shortened by 6 bases and J by 7 bases, with 12 bases between the two germline ends. This CDR3 has 12 amino acids. The CDR3 DNA sequence: TGTGCCAGCAGCCCCTCGACTGGGACCCAGTACTTC. It is translated as CASSPSTGTQYF.

This clonotype was observed at least ten times. Found in a library prepared for alpha chains, this beta chain is an off-target read, and its abundance has little meaning. The chain employs TRBV7-8 and TRBJ2-7; 8 bases align to TRBD1. The V gene's germline CDR1 is SGHVS and CDR2 FQNEAQ. This CDR3 has 14 amino acids. The V segment lost 4 bases and the J segment 1 base; nucleotides outside the gene matches: 3. The CDR3 DNA reads TGTGCCAGCAGCTGGGGACAGGTATCCTACGAGCAGTACGTC. Translation: CASSWGQVSYEQYV.

This clonotype was observed many times. The library was built for alpha chains, so this beta chain is an off-target read and its size means little. The V call is TRBV7-8, the J call TRBJ1-6; D possibly corresponds to TRBD1 (5 bases). The CDR3 is 13 amino acids. CDR1 SGHVS and CDR2 FQNEAQ come from the germline V gene. The ends were cut back, 3 bases at V and 10 bases at J, with 10 bases in the middle. CDR3 in amino acids: CASSFNRGSPLHF. In DNA, the CDR3 is TGTGCCAGCAGCTTCAACCGGGGGTCACCCCTCCACTTT.

This clonotype showed up many times. This beta chain is off target for a library built for alpha chains, so its abundance means little. The chain joins TRBV20-1 to TRBJ2-3, with 12 bases identical to TRBD2. This CDR3 spans 17 amino acids. V lost 2 bases to trimming and J lost 0 bases; unmatched junction nucleotides: 6. Germline assignment: CDR1 DFQATT and CDR2 SNEGSKA (reference sequence). CDR3 DNA: TGCAGTGCTAGATATCTAGCGGGAGGGCAAAGCACAGATACGCAGTATTTT. As protein: CSARYLAGGQSTDTQYF.

With respect to this clonotype: For a library built for alpha chains, this beta chain is a stray read; little rests on its size. This chain joins TRBV20-1 and TRBJ2-5; D uncertain. With 1 base removed from V and 3 bases from J, the gap between germline ends came to 12 bases. CDR1 and CDR2 (germline): DFQATT, SNEGSKA (reference sequence). This CDR3 has 14 residues. This CDR3 reads CSARVHNEEETQYF. As DNA, the CDR3 is TGCAGTGCTAGAGTGCATAACGAAGAAGAGACCCAGTACTTC.

At least ten counts were recorded for this clonotype. With the library built for alpha chains, this beta chain is off target and its frequency is not meaningful. This chain uses TRBV7-9 with TRBJ2-1; 9 bases fit TRBD1. V lost 4 bases and J lost 8; bases outside the gene matches: 0. This CDR3 has 12 amino acids. Germline V lookup: CDR1 SEHNR, CDR2 FQNEAQ (reference sequence). CDR3 DNA: TGTGCCAGCAGCTGGACAGGGGATGAGCAGTTCTTC. Translation gives CASSWTGDEQFF.

This clonotype was counted at least ten times. This beta chain is a stray read from a library made for alpha chains; its abundance is not meaningful. J is TRBJ1-5 and V is TRBV28; the D gene is possibly TRBD1 (5 bases). The CDR3 is 12 amino acids. Germline lookup yields CDR1 MDHEN and CDR2 SYDVKM. V lost 10 bases, J lost 3 bases, and 10 bases lay in between. The CDR3 loop is CATRTLNQPQHF. CDR3 DNA sequence: TGTGCCACCCGGACACTCAATCAGCCCCAGCATTTT.

This clonotype was seen repeatedly, ten times or more. This beta chain was picked up by a library intended for alpha chains and is off target, so its count carries little meaning. The V and J genes are TRBV3-1 and TRBJ1-2, with D possibly TRBD1 on 5 matching bases. Trimming removed 4 bases from V and 4 bases from J, with 13 bases in between. Germline CDR1 is LGHDT and CDR2 is YNNKEL (reference sequence). The CDR3 sequence is 14 residues long. CDR3 amino acids: CASSPTDSLYGYTF. DNA of the CDR3: TGTGCCAGCAGCCCGACAGACTCCCTCTATGGCTACACCTTC.

This clonotype was recorded many times. Within a library made for alpha chains, this beta chain is off target, and its count is uninformative. The J gene is TRBJ1-1, the V gene TRBV30, with unresolved D. Trimming cost V 3 bases and J 1 base, with 9 bases left between them. The CDR3 is made up of 13 amino acids. Germline lookup yields CDR1 GTSNPN and CDR2 SVGIG (reference sequence). Here the CDR3 reads CAWRRSRNTEAFF. CDR3 sequence (DNA): TGTGCCTGGAGACGCTCCAGGAACACTGAAGCTTTCTTT.

This clonotype was observed at least ten times. Being off target in a library aimed at alpha chains, this beta chain has a size of little meaning. V usage is TRBV5-1 and J usage is TRBJ1-1; 11 positions agree with TRBD1. V lost 0 bases and J lost 3; bases outside the gene matches: 1. The CDR3 loop spans 15 amino acids. CDR1 SGHRS and CDR2 YFSETQ come from the germline V gene. CDR3 sequence reads: CASSLVGQGDTEAFF. The CDR3, as DNA: TGCGCCAGCAGCTTGGTGGGACAGGGGGACACTGAAGCTTTCTTT. The variable domain in full, with the rest retrieved from reference TRBV5-1 and TRBJ1-1, is KAGVTQTPRYLIKTRGQQVTLSCSPISGHRSVSWYQQTPGQGLQFLFEYFSETQRNKGNFPGRFSGRQFSNSRSEMNVSTLELGDSALYLCASSLVGQGDTEAFFGQGTRLTVV.

This clonotype showed up many times. Little can be read into the size of this beta chain, an off-target read in a library designed for alpha chains. This chain uses TRBV7-2 with TRBJ1-5; D remains unclear. In germline, CDR1 is SGHTA, CDR2 FQGNSA. The germline V and J ends were trimmed by 2 bases and 4 bases, with 9 bases remaining between them. The CDR3 extends over 14 amino acids. The CDR3 coding sequence is TGTGCCAGCAGCTTACTTTACGGAAATCAGCCCCAGCATTTT. Protein product: CASSLLYGNQPQHF.

Worth noting for this clonotype: A library made for alpha chains picked up this beta chain off target, so its size means little. The gene calls are TRBV7-8 and TRBJ2-1; D remains ambiguous. This CDR3 region has 13 residues. Deletions cut 1 base from V and 7 bases from J, with 8 bases between. Germline V gene sequence: CDR1 SGHVS, CDR2 FQNEAQ. The CDR3: CASSLGGGNEQFF. The CDR3 bases are TGTGCCAGCAGCTTAGGCGGTGGGAATGAGCAGTTCTTC.

This clonotype was counted many times. A library prepared for alpha chains yielded this beta chain as an off-target read; its size is of little meaning. The rearrangement links TRBV20-1 to TRBJ2-1, with 9 bases matching TRBD2. The length of the CDR3 is 14 residues. The J segment lost 6 bases and the V segment lost 3 bases, leaving 6 bases of the junction unmatched. Germline values: CDR1 DFQATT, CDR2 SNEGSKA (reference sequence). The CDR3 reads CSASRAGGSNEQFF. The CDR3 DNA follows: TGCAGTGCTAGCAGAGCGGGGGGTTCCAATGAGCAGTTCTTC.

This clonotype was observed at least ten times. Since the library was made to target alpha chains, this beta chain is a stray read and its abundance is not meaningful. The V call is TRBV27, the J call TRBJ1-6; 7 positions match TRBD1. Germline values: CDR1 MNHEY, CDR2 SMNVEV (reference sequence). There are 14 residues in the CDR3. Trimming took 7 bases from V and 6 from J; bases not matched to a gene: 6. The CDR3 nucleotides read TGTGCCAGCACCAAGGGACAGTCTAATTCACCCCTCCACTTT. Amino acid sequence: CASTKGQSNSPLHF.

This clonotype came up many times. This beta chain came through as a stray read in a library set up for alpha chains, and its size says little. The CDR3 region is CASSFTDTQYF. The CDR3 nucleotides are TGTGCCAGCAGTTTTACAGATACGCAGTATTTT. The chain is built from TRBV28 and TRBJ2-3; no clear D. Per the germline V gene, CDR1 is MDHEN and CDR2 is SYDVKM. Between the trimmed V and J ends, which lost 3 bases and 3 bases, there was a span of 1 base. This CDR3 spans 11 amino acids.

This clonotype occurred many times. This beta chain lies outside the target of a library built for alpha chains; its clone size means little. J is TRBJ1-2 and V is TRBV5-1, with a possible D match to TRBD1 (5 bases). Germline V gene sequence: CDR1 SGHRS, CDR2 YFSETQ. V lost 2 bases and J lost 0, with 11 bases in between. The CDR3 sequence is 15 residues long. CDR3 sequence reads: CASSFVGEPNYGYTF. For the CDR3, the DNA is TGCGCCAGCAGCTTTGTGGGGGAACCTAACTATGGCTACACCTTC.

This clonotype was recorded at least ten times. This beta chain was picked up by a library intended for alpha chains and is off target, so its count carries little meaning. V is TRBV20-1 and J is TRBJ2-3; D possibly corresponds to TRBD2 (5 bases). The CDR3 is 12 residues long. Germline V gene sequence: CDR1 DFQATT, CDR2 SNEGSKA (reference sequence). V was shortened by 7 bases and J by 3 bases, with 11 bases between the two germline ends. The CDR3 reads CSGLALTDTQYF. The DNA of the CDR3 is TGCAGTGGGCTAGCCCTAACAGATACGCAGTATTTT.